This TCR beta chain was sequenced in a study of blood T cell repertoires in COVID-19. Study details: Researchers got acute and convalescent COVID-19 samples from the United States, Italy and Spain. T cells, B-cell-depleted T cells, or PBMCs supplied cDNA or gDNA.

Authors' data handling: Nucleated cell number was recorded as an estimate derived from reference gene primer amplification. Produced via immunoSEQ multiplex PCR; TCRdb's table is partial and in-frame only. The V and J calls and clone size come from that table; D and trimming were worked out from the DNA. The data show about 150,000 clones, under 80% seen once. Looked up from germline, CDR1 is SGDLS and CDR2 is YYNGEE. J gave up 0 bases and V 4 bases, and 5 bases lay outside the gene matches. The CDR3 extends over 15 amino acids. Sequences were obtained from peripheral blood. The sequence derives from a man aged 55 to 70 with acute or convalescent COVID-19. The J gene is TRBJ1-1, the V gene TRBV9; TRBD1 matches 8 bases. The chain's CDR3 is CASSSRDRLNTEAFF. The CDR3, as DNA: TGTGCCAGCAGCTCCCGGGACAGGCTGAACACTGAAGCTTTCTTT.